What follows is one T cell receptor beta chain and its context. Its cognate antigen is unknown. This sample is part of a study of PD-1 blockade in classical Hodgkin lymphoma. Sequenced by immunoSEQ multiplex PCR; TCRdb stores in-frame clones only, minus some. The sample includes 85,000 to 90,000 clones, just over 90% seen only once; the top ten take approximately 3%. Study-wide points: Healthy donors reportedly exceeded newly diagnosed patients in baseline TCR diversity. Patients were excluded if nivolumab began under 1 year after ASCT (the autologous transplant).

The sample's time point: cycle 4 day 1 (C4D1), after about 6 weeks of nivolumab. Every patient experienced relapse after autologous stem cell transplantation, and brentuximab vedotin exposure varied. Patients had relapsed/refractory classical Hodgkin lymphoma with complete response, partial response or progressive disease as best response. The CDR3 is 15 residues long. V was pared by 9 bases and J by 7 bases, with 21 bases between. Per the germline V gene, CDR1 is MRHNA and CDR2 is SNTAGT. Sequences were derived from peripheral blood mononuclear cells (PBMCs), sampled before the fourth cycle of nivolumab. This clonotype was sampled from a human donor with classical Hodgkin lymphoma. The chain carries TRBV6-4 and TRBJ1-4; D call uncertain. The CDR3 loop is CASSSGPRGGEKLFF. Written as DNA, the CDR3 is TGTGCCAGTAGCTCCGGGCCTCGGGGTGGTGAAAAACTGTTTTTT.